This T cell receptor (beta chain) is from a study of blood T cell repertoires in COVID-19. Study information: Material from acute and convalescent COVID-19 was sourced from the United States, Italy and Spain.

Sequencing used immunoSEQ multiplex PCR; TCRdb keeps in-frame clones, though not all of them. The sample gives 85,000 to 95,000 clones, roughly 84% of which show up once; approximately 5% is in the top ten. CDR1 is LGHDT, CDR2 YNNKEL, per germline (reference sequence). CDR3 length: 18 residues. Trimming shortened V by 0 bases and J by 0 bases, and 14 bases separated the two germline ends. The sample taken for sequencing was peripheral blood. The TCR was taken from a woman older than 75 with acute or convalescent COVID-19. The rearrangement links TRBV3-1 (or the pseudogene TRBV3-2) to TRBJ2-2; D might be TRBD2 (6 bases). CDR3 bases: TGTGCCAGCAGCCAAGATGCCGGGAGATTAACGAACACCGGGGAGCTGTTTTTT. This sequence encodes CASSQDAGRLTNTGELFF.